One and the same sample provided the 28 T cell receptor beta chains below, sequenced in a study of blood T cell repertoires in COVID-19. Clones were sequenced by immunoSEQ multiplex PCR, and TCRdb holds only the in-frame ones, with some missing. This table has about 360,000 clones, approximately 85% appearing once. The material sequenced was PBMCs or T cells enriched from blood (not recorded which). These TCRs come from a middle-aged woman with acute COVID-19.

The chain recombines TRBV5-1 with TRBJ1-1, with 7 bases fitting TRBD1. Losses at the gene ends were 1 base for V and 2 bases for J; bases not matched to a gene: 5. The CDR3 length is 15 residues. Looked up from germline, CDR1 is SGHRS and CDR2 is YFSETQ. The CDR3 nucleotides are TGCGCCAGCAGCTTGACAGGGGAAAGCAACACTGAAGCTTTCTTT. It is translated as CASSLTGESNTEAFF.

Note on this clone: The junction departs from the called germline gene at one end, perhaps through a read error. The V gene is TRBV6-1, the J gene TRBJ1-2; no clear D gene. Per the germline V gene, CDR1 is MNHNS and CDR2 is SASEGT. The CDR3 length is 13 residues. CDR3 coding DNA: TGTGCCAGCAGTGAGGCAGGTCTCTATGGCTACATCTTC. Amino acids: CASSEAGLYGYIF.

This clone was recorded once. The chain has TRBV30 and TRBJ2-2; D is unclear. V was trimmed by 4 bases and J by 4 bases, leaving 7 bases between them. Looked up from germline, CDR1 is GTSNPN and CDR2 is SVGIG (reference sequence). This CDR3 has 12 amino acids. CDR3 bases: TGTGCCTGGATAAGCGTCACCGGGGAGCTGTTTTTT. Its translation is CAWISVTGELFF.

In DNA, the CDR3 is TGTGCCAGCAGCCCCGGGACAGGGGACTACGAGCAGTACTTC. It specifies CASSPGTGDYEQYF. The chain employs TRBV7-9 and TRBJ2-7, with 10 bases lining up with TRBD1. CDR3 length equals 14 residues. Trimming removed 5 bases from V and 3 bases from J; junction bases left unmatched: 4. Per germline, CDR1 SEHNR and CDR2 FQNEAQ (reference sequence).

The chain has TRBV5-1 and TRBJ2-5; 8 bases are shared with TRBD2. Per the germline V gene, CDR1 is SGHRS and CDR2 is YFSETQ. This CDR3 is 15 amino acids long. J gave up 2 bases and V 0 bases, and 3 bases lay outside the gene matches. CDR3 sequence: CASSLVSGEQETQYF. CDR3 DNA: TGCGCCAGCAGCTTGGTTAGCGGGGAGCAAGAGACCCAGTACTTC.

V gene TRBV5-1 combines with J gene TRBJ1-1; 8 nucleotides line up with TRBD1. J lost 5 bases, V lost 4 bases, and 10 bases had no gene match. Germline-derived CDR1 and CDR2 are SGHRS and YFSETQ. There are 15 residues in the CDR3. CDR3 residues: CASSPVGQGVTEAFF. CDR3 DNA: TGCGCCAGCAGCCCCGTAGGACAGGGTGTTACTGAAGCTTTCTTT.

This chain links TRBV7-2 with TRBJ2-1, with D perhaps matching TRBD2 (5 bases). The CDR3 is 12 residues long. The germline V gene encodes CDR1 SGHTA and CDR2 FQGNSA. Trimming stripped 5 bases from V and 8 bases from J, with 10 bases between. CDR3 in amino acids: CASSRGPHEQFF. CDR3 coding DNA: TGTGCCAGCAGCCGGGGTCCCCATGAGCAGTTCTTC.

This chain joins TRBV25-1 and TRBJ1-3; perhaps TRBD1 as D (6 bases). This CDR3 has 15 residues. Germline CDR1 is MGHDK and CDR2 is SYGVNS. The V gene lost 3 bases and the J gene lost 4 bases, with 13 bases spanning the gap. CDR3 sequence: CASSDHRVTGNTIYF. CDR3 nucleotides: TGTGCCAGCAGTGACCACAGGGTAACGGGAAACACCATATATTTT.

The chain has TRBV7-2 and TRBJ1-1, with TRBD1 identical over 9 bases. CDR1 SGHTA and CDR2 FQGNSA come from the germline V gene. Losses at the gene ends were 6 bases for V and 0 bases for J; bases not matched to a gene: 5. CDR3 length: 15 residues. The CDR3: CASRDRTGVNTEAFF. CDR3 nucleotide sequence: TGTGCCAGCAGGGACCGGACAGGGGTGAACACTGAAGCTTTCTTT.

The chain uses TRBV7-9 and TRBJ2-7; 7 bases match TRBD1. J lost 5 bases, V lost 5 bases, and 9 bases had no gene match. Germline lookup yields CDR1 SEHNR and CDR2 FQNEAQ (reference sequence). The CDR3 spans 14 residues. CDR3 sequence: CASSHRQGENEQYF. In DNA, the CDR3 is TGTGCCAGCAGCCACCGACAGGGCGAGAACGAGCAGTACTTC.

The chain employs TRBV7-2 and TRBJ2-5; 9 positions agree with TRBD1. The CDR3 sequence is 15 residues long. Germline CDR1 reads SGHTA; CDR2 reads FQGNSA. V shed 1 base and J 4 bases; nucleotides not matched to a gene: 4. The DNA of the CDR3 is TGTGCCAGCAGCTTAGGGGGACAGGGAGCAGAGACCCAGTACTTC. Amino acids: CASSLGGQGAETQYF.

The chain carries TRBV12-3 or TRBV12-4 and TRBJ2-5; perhaps TRBD1 as D (6 bases). V dropped 6 bases and J dropped 5 bases, with 13 bases sitting between them. The CDR3 is 13 amino acids. The CDR3 sequence: CASSTQGWETQYF. CDR3 sequence (DNA): TGTGCCAGCAGCACACAGGGTTGGGAGACCCAGTACTTC.

The chain uses TRBV5-1 and TRBJ2-3; 12 nucleotides line up with TRBD2. The CDR3 has 16 residues. Germline CDR1 is SGHRS and CDR2 is YFSETQ. After removal of 5 bases from V and 2 bases from J, the junction contained 6 bases not matched to a gene. As DNA, the CDR3 is TGCGCCAGCAGACCCCTAGCGGGGGGGCCCACAGATACGCAGTATTTT. This codes for CASRPLAGGPTDTQYF.

This clone showed up just a few times. V is TRBV7-9 and J is TRBJ1-6; TRBD1 is a possible D gene (6 bases). The germline CDR1 and CDR2 sequences are SEHNR and FQNEAQ (reference sequence). V was pared by 1 base and J by 8 bases, with 6 bases between. CDR3 size: 13 residues. The DNA for the CDR3 is TGTGCCAGCAGCTTAGAGGGGGATTCACCCCTCCACTTT. It translates to CASSLEGDSPLHF.

This clone appeared a single time. The rearrangement links TRBV9 to TRBJ1-6; 9 bases map to TRBD1. The CDR3 is 15 residues long. After removal of 3 bases from V and 10 bases from J, the junction contained 8 bases not matched to a gene. The V gene's germline CDR1 is SGDLS and CDR2 YYNGEE. The CDR3, as DNA: TGTGCCAGCAGCGGAAGGACAGGGGCCGAATCACCCCTCCACTTT. This encodes CASSGRTGAESPLHF.

With respect to this clone: The junction differs from germline at one of its ends, possibly a read error. V gene TRBV6-1 combines with J gene TRBJ2-3, with 11 bases matching TRBD2. The CDR3 is 18 amino acids. Germline values: CDR1 MNHNS, CDR2 SASEGT. The CDR3 protein is CASSERLAGGTITYTQYF. DNA of the CDR3: TGTGCCAGCAGTGAGAGGCTAGCGGGGGGCACTATCACATATACGCAGTATTTT.

This chain links TRBV5-5 with TRBJ2-2; TRBD2 aligns across 8 bases. The CDR3 loop spans 15 amino acids. V gave up 4 bases and J gave up 7 bases; unmatched junction bases: 9. CDR1 and CDR2 (germline): SGHKS, YYEKEE (reference sequence). The DNA of the CDR3 is TGTGCCAGCAGCCCCATGGCGGGGGGCATCGGGGAGCTGTTTTTT. Protein product: CASSPMAGGIGELFF.

The rearrangement links TRBV27 to TRBJ1-2, with 9 bases that match TRBD1. CDR1 is MNHEY and CDR2 is SMNVEV in the germline V gene (reference sequence). The V gene end was trimmed by 5 bases and the J gene end by 4 bases; junction bases not matched to a gene: 8. The CDR3 has 15 amino acids. CDR3 nucleotides: TGTGCCAGCAGTCCAGATGGGACAGGGCTCTATGGCTACACCTTC. Its protein product is CASSPDGTGLYGYTF.

The rearrangement uses TRBV2 and TRBJ2-5; no clear D gene. This CDR3 contains 12 residues. V was cut by 7 bases and J by 5 bases, with 11 bases left in between. Germline loops: CDR1 SNHLY, CDR2 FYNNEI. The CDR3 loop reads CASTPQAETQYF. The CDR3 nucleotides are TGTGCCAGCACCCCCCAGGCGGAGACCCAGTACTTC. Full variable domain (outside the CDR3, taken from reference TRBV2 and TRBJ2-5): EPEVTQTPSHQVTQMGQEVILRCVPISNHLYFYWYRQILGQKVEFLVSFYNNEISEKSEIFDDQFSVERPDGSNFTLKIRSTKLEDSAMYFCASTPQAETQYFGPGTRLLVL.

The rearrangement uses TRBV12-3 or TRBV12-4 and TRBJ2-2; 7 nucleotides line up with TRBD1. This CDR3 has 13 amino acids. The V and J ends lost 4 bases and 6 bases, in that order; junction bases with no gene match: 2. CDR3 coding DNA: TGTGCCAGCAGTTCGAGGGGGCCCGGGGAGCTGTTTTTT. This gives the protein CASSSRGPGELFF.

The DNA for the CDR3 is TGCGCCAGCAGCCGTGACGGTGAGGCCGGGGAGCTGTTTTTT. Protein: CASSRDGEAGELFF. The chain has TRBV5-1 and TRBJ2-2; D remains ambiguous. V was cut by 4 bases and J by 6 bases, with 13 bases left in between. Germline loops: CDR1 SGHRS, CDR2 YFSETQ. CDR3 length: 14 residues.

This chain joins TRBV3-1 (or the pseudogene TRBV3-2) and TRBJ2-7; the match to TRBD1 covers 10 bases. CDR3 length: 15 residues. Germline lookup yields CDR1 LGHDT and CDR2 YNNKEL (reference sequence). Trimming took 4 bases from V and 3 from J; bases not matched to a gene: 6. CDR3 loop: CASSPRGQGLYEQYF. Here the CDR3 DNA reads TGTGCCAGCAGCCCGAGGGGACAGGGGCTCTACGAGCAGTACTTC.

The chain is built from TRBV9 and TRBJ2-3; TRBD2 agrees at 8 bases. Per the germline V gene, CDR1 is SGDLS and CDR2 is YYNGEE. Trimming took 0 bases from V and 1 from J; bases not matched to a gene: 7. The CDR3 sequence is 17 residues long. DNA of the CDR3: TGTGCCAGCAGCGTAGGACTAGCGAGAGATGGCACAGATACGCAGTATTTT. Residues: CASSVGLARDGTDTQYF. Full variable domain (outside the CDR3, taken from reference TRBV9 and TRBJ2-3): DSGVTQTPKHLITATGQRVTLRCSPRSGDLSVYWYQQSLDQGLQFLIQYYNGEERAKGNILERFSAQQFPDLHSELNLSSLELGDSALYFCASSVGLARDGTDTQYFGPGTRLTVL.

CDR3: CASSQHNSNTEAFF. The CDR3 nucleotides read TGTGCCAGCAGCCAACATAACAGTAACACTGAAGCTTTCTTT. This chain links TRBV3-1 (or the pseudogene TRBV3-2) with TRBJ1-1; no clear D. This CDR3 is 14 amino acids long. Germline CDR1 and CDR2: LGHDT and YNNKEL (reference sequence). Trimming shortened V by 2 bases and J by 2 bases, and 9 bases separated the two germline ends.

The chain is built from TRBV5-1 and TRBJ2-3; 10 positions agree with TRBD2. The CDR3 is 16 amino acids. The J segment lost 2 bases and the V segment lost 4 bases, leaving 7 bases of the junction unmatched. Germline V gene lookup returns CDR1 SGHRS and CDR2 YFSETQ. CDR3 in DNA: TGCGCCAGCAGCCCTGGACTAGCGGAGTACACAGATACGCAGTATTTT. Translated, it gives CASSPGLAEYTDTQYF. The variable domain in full, with the rest retrieved from reference TRBV5-1 and TRBJ2-3, is KAGVTQTPRYLIKTRGQQVTLSCSPISGHRSVSWYQQTPGQGLQFLFEYFSETQRNKGNFPGRFSGRQFSNSRSEMNVSTLELGDSALYLCASSPGLAEYTDTQYFGPGTRLTVL.

The CDR3 here is CASSPTGTEGETQYF. The CDR3 DNA follows: TGCGCCAGCAGCCCAACCGGGACAGAAGGGGAGACCCAGTACTTC. The chain is built from TRBV5-1 and TRBJ2-5; 7 nucleotides align to TRBD1. The V gene's germline CDR1 is SGHRS and CDR2 YFSETQ. V lost 4 bases, J lost 5 bases, and 11 bases stayed unmatched. This CDR3 has 15 residues.

This chain joins TRBV19 and TRBJ2-2; 10 nucleotides line up with TRBD2. The CDR3 covers 16 residues. V lost 5 bases, J lost 1 base, and 4 bases stayed unmatched. The germline gives CDR1 LNHDA, CDR2 SQIVND (reference sequence). CDR3 region: CASSRASGGNTGELFF. The CDR3 nucleotides read TGTGCCAGTAGTCGGGCTAGCGGGGGGAACACCGGGGAGCTGTTTTTT.

The chain employs TRBV19 and TRBJ1-1, with 7 bases lining up with TRBD1. The CDR3 extends over 13 amino acids. The V gene end was trimmed by 6 bases and the J gene end by 5 bases; junction bases not matched to a gene: 6. Per germline, CDR1 LNHDA and CDR2 SQIVND (reference sequence). CDR3 loop: CASSKTGLTEAFF. The CDR3 DNA is TGTGCCAGTAGCAAGACAGGGTTAACTGAAGCTTTCTTT.